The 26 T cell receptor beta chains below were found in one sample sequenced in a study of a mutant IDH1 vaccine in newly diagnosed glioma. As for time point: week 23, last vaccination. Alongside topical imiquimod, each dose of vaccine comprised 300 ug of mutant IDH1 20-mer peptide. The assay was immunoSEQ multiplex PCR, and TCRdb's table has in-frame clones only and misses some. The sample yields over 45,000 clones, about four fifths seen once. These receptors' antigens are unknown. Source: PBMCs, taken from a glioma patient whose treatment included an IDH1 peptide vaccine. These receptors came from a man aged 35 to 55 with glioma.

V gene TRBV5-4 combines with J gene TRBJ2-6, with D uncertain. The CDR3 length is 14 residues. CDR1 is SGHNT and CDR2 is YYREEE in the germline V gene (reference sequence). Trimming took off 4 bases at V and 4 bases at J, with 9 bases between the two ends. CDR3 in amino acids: CASSEDPGANVLTF. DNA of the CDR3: TGTGCCAGCAGCGAGGACCCGGGGGCCAACGTCCTGACTTTC.

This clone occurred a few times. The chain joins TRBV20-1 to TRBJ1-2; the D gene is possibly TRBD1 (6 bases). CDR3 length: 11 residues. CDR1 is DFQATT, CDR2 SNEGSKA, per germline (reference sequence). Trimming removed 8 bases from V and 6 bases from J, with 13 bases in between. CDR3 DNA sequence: TGCAGTCCAGGGGTTAGCCATGGCTACACCTTC. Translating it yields CSPGVSHGYTF.

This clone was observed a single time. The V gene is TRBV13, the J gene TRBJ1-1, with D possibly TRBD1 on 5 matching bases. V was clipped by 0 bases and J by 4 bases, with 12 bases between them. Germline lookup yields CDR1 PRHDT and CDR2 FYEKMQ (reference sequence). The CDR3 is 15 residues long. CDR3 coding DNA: TGTGCCAGCAGCTTAGGCCGGTCAGGGACCACTGAAGCTTTCTTT. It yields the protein CASSLGRSGTTEAFF.

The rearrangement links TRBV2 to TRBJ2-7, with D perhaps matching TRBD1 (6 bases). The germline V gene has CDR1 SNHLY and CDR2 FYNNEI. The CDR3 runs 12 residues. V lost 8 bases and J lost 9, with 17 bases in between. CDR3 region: CASGTLSTWQYF. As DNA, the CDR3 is TGTGCCAGCGGGACACTATCTACGTGGCAGTACTTC.

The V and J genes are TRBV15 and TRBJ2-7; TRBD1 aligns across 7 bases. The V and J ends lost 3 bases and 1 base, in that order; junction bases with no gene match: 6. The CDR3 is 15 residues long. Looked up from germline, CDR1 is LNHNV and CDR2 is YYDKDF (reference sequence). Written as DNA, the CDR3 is TGTGCCACCAGCAGCCGACTGGACAGGTCCTACGAGCAGTACTTC. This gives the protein CATSSRLDRSYEQYF.

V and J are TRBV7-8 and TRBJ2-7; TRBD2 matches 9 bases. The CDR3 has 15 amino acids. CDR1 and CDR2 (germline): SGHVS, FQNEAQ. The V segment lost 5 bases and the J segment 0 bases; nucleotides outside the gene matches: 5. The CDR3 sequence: CASSTSGGISYEQYF. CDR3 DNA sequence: TGTGCCAGCAGCACCAGCGGGGGGATCTCCTACGAGCAGTACTTC.

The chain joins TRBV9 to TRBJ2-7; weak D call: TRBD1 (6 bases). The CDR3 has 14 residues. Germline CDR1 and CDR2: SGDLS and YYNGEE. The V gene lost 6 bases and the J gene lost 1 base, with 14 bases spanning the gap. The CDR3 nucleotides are TGTGCCAGCACCCTGTCAGGGGATTCCTACGAGCAGTACTTC. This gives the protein CASTLSGDSYEQYF.

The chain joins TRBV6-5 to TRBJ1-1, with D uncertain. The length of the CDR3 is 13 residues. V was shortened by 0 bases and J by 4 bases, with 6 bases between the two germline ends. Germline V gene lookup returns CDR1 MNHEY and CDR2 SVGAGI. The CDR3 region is CASSYSAGTEAFF. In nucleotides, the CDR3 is TGTGCCAGCAGTTACTCTGCGGGCACTGAAGCTTTCTTT.

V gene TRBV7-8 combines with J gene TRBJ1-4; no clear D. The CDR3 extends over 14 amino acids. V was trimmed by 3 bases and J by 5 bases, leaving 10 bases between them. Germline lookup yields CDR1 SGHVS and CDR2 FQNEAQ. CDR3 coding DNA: TGTGCCAGCAGCTTTAAACGGACCAATGAAAAACTGTTTTTT. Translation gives CASSFKRTNEKLFF. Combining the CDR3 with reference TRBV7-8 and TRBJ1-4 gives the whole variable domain GAGVSQSPRYKVAKRGQDVALRCDPISGHVSLFWYQQALGQGPEFLTYFQNEAQLDKSGLPSDRFFAERPEGSVSTLKIQRTQQEDSAVYLCASSFKRTNEKLFFGSGTQLSVL.

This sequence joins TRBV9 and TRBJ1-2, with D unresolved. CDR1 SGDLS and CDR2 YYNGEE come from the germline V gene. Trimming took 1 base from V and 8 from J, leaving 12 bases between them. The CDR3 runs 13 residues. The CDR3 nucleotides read TGTGCCAGCAGCGTAAATGAGTGGGAAGGCTACACCTTC. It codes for CASSVNEWEGYTF.

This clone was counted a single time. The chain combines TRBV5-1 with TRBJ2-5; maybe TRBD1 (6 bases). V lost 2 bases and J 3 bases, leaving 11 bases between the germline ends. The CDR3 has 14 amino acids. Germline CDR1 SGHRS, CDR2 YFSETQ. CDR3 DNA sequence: TGCGCCAGCAGCTTCAGGGGCGTAAAAGAGACCCAGTACTTC. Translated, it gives CASSFRGVKETQYF.

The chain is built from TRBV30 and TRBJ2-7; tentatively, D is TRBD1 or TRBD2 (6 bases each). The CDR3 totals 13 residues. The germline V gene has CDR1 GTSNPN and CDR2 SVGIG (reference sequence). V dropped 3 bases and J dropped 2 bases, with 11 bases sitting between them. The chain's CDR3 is CAWSTGGPYEQYF. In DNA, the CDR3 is TGTGCCTGGAGCACTGGGGGGCCCTACGAGCAGTACTTC. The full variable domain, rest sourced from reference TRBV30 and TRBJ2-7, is SQTIHQWPATLVQPVGSPLSLECTVEGTSNPNLYWYRQAAGRGLQLLFYSVGIGQISSEVPQNLSASRPQDRQFILSSKKLLLSDSGFYLCAWSTGGPYEQYFGPGTRLTVT.

This CDR3 is CASSIGSGVNTGELFF. The DNA for the CDR3 is TGTGCCAGTAGTATAGGGAGCGGGGTCAACACCGGGGAGCTGTTTTTT. V is TRBV19 and J is TRBJ2-2; 7 bases match TRBD2. V trimming: 1 base; J trimming: 2 bases; junction bases outside the gene matches: 4. Germline V gene lookup returns CDR1 LNHDA and CDR2 SQIVND (reference sequence). This CDR3 contains 16 residues.

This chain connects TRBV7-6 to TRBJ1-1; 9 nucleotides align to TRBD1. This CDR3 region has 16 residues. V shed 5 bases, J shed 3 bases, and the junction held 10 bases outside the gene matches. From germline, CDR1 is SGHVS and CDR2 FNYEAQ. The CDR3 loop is CASSPRTGAGDTEAFF. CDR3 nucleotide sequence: TGTGCCAGCAGCCCCCGGACAGGGGCTGGGGACACTGAAGCTTTCTTT.

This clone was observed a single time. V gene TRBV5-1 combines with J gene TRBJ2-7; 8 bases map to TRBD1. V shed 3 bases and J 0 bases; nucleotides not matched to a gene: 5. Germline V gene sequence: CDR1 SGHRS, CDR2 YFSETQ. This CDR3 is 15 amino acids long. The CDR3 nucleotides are TGCGCCAGCAGCTCCACAGGGGGACCCTCCTACGAGCAGTACTTC. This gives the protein CASSSTGGPSYEQYF.

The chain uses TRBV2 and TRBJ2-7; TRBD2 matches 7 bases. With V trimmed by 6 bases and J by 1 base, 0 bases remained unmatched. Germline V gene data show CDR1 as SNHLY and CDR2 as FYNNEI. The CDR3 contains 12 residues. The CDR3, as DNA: TGTGCCAGCAGGGGGGGGTCCTACGAGCAGTACTTC. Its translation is CASRGGSYEQYF.

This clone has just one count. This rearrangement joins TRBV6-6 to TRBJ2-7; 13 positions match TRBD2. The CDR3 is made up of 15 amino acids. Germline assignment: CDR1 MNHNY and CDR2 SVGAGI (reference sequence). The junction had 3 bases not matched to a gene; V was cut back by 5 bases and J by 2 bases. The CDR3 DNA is TGTGCCAGCAGTCAGGGACTAGCGGGGCCCTACGAGCAGTACTTC. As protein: CASSQGLAGPYEQYF.

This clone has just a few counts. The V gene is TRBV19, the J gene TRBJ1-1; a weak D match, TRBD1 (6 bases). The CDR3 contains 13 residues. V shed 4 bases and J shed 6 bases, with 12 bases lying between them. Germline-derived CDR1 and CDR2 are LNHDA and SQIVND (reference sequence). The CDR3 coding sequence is TGTGCCAGTAGTACCACTGACAGGCCTGAAGCTTTCTTT. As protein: CASSTTDRPEAFF. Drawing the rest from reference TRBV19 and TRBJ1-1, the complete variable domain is DGGITQSPKYLFRKEGQNVTLSCEQNLNHDAMYWYRQDPGQGLRLIYYSQIVNDFQKGDIAEGYSVSREKKESFPLTVTSAQKNPTAFYLCASSTTDRPEAFFGQGTRLTVV.

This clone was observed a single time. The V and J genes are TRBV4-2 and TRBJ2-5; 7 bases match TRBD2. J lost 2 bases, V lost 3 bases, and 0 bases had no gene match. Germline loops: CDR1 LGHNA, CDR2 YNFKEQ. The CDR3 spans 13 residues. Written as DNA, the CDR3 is TGTGCCAGCAGCCAGCGGGGGCAAGAGACCCAGTACTTC. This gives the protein CASSQRGQETQYF.

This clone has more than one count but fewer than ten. CDR3 loop: CASSEWTGGALGQYF. Here the CDR3 DNA reads TGTGCCAGCAGTGAATGGACAGGGGGCGCATTAGGGCAGTACTTC. This rearrangement joins TRBV6-1 to TRBJ2-7; TRBD1 agrees at 11 bases. The CDR3 spans 15 residues. V lost 2 bases and J lost 9; bases outside the gene matches: 9. Germline assignment: CDR1 MNHNS and CDR2 SASEGT.

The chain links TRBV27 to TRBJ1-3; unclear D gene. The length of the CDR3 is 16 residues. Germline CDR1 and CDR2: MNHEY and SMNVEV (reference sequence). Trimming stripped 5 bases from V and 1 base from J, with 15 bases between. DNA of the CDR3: TGTGCCAGCAGTCCCGACCCGGCGGGATCTGGAAACACCATATATTTT. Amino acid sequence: CASSPDPAGSGNTIYF.

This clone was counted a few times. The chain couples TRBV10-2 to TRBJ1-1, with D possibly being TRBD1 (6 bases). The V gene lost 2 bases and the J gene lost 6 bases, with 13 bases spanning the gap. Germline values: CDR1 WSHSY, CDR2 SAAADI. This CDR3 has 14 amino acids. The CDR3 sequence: CASSEVRGQAEAFF. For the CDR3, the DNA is TGCGCCAGCAGTGAGGTCCGGGGGCAAGCTGAAGCTTTCTTT.

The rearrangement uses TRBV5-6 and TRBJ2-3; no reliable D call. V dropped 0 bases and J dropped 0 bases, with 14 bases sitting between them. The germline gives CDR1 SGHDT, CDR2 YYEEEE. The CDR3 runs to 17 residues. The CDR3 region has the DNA TGTGCCAGCAGCTTGGCCGAATGGTGGTTTAGCACAGATACGCAGTATTTT. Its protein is CASSLAEWWFSTDTQYF.

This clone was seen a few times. The CDR3 sequence: CASRFGTFHNSPLHF. CDR3 nucleotides: TGTGCCAGTAGGTTCGGGACATTTCATAATTCACCCCTCCACTTT. V gene TRBV19 combines with J gene TRBJ1-6; possible D gene TRBD1, 6 bases. CDR1 and CDR2 from the germline V gene are LNHDA and SQIVND (reference sequence). The CDR3 is 15 residues long. V lost 6 bases to trimming and J lost 5 bases, with 14 bases between them.

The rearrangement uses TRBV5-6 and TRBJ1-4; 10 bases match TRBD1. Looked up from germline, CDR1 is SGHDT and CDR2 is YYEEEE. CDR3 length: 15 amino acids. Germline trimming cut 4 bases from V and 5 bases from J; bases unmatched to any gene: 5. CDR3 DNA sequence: TGTGCCAGCAGCATCCGGACAGGGGGGAATGAAAAACTGTTTTTT. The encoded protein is CASSIRTGGNEKLFF.

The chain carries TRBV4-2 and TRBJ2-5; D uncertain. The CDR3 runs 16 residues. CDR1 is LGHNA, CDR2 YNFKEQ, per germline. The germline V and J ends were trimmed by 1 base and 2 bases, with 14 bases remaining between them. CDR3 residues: CASSQVSAERQETQYF. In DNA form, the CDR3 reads TGTGCCAGCAGCCAAGTCTCGGCAGAGAGGCAAGAGACCCAGTACTTC.